This TCR beta chain was sequenced for a study of blood T cells in healthy people across ages (dated by TCRdb to 2015 to 2017). Turning to the overall study: In model experiments, template switching captured roughly one uniquely barcoded TCR beta cDNA molecule for every two T cells. To track age-related changes in TCR beta repertoire diversity, the study relied on deep sequencing normalized with unique cDNA molecular identifiers. The donors were split into four age groups: young (average 16 years), middle-aged (nearly 40), aged (over 55) and long-lived (roughly 80). Two additional independent replicas of 1 million unique cDNA reads from the same blood draw were analyzed for two donors (one aged 18 to 29 and one aged 80 or older). General study outcomes and caveats: Observed TCR beta diversity per million T cells fell roughly linearly with age, and a significant reduction was already apparent by age around 40. The long-lived group showed more naive CD4+ T cells, fewer expanded clones and increased TCR diversity than the aged group, suggesting age selection. A strong correlation was found between observed TCR beta diversity and the percentage of naive T cells measured by flow cytometry. The CMV infection status of donors was not known, potentially confounding age-related changes in expanded clonotypes. Estimates of total diversity based on one million sequenced T cells were considered lower bounds and underestimates. Conclusive comparison of naive and antigen-experienced compartments was prevented by the profiling of bulk unsorted PBMCs.

This clonotype was seen more than once but under ten times. The clone's antigen remains unknown. No much larger clone is present one base from it, and per-base qualities are unavailable. The library came from 5' RACE. Sequencing relied on an Illumina HiSeq 2500. The second PCR ran for roughly 7 to 11 cycles and used a J-beta primer mix along with a sample-barcoded 5' primer. A template-switch 5' adaptor carrying 12 random nucleotides introduced a unique molecular identifier onto each TCR beta cDNA molecule. Each sample yielded at least 3 million CDR3-containing paired-end reads. The Mint cDNA synthesis kit, primed by a TRBC-specific oligonucleotide, was used to synthesize first-strand cDNA from all RNA. Following uracil-DNA glycosylase treatment, a first 18-cycle PCR with universal primers M1SS and BC2_uni_R was performed on all cDNA. In the authors' own workflow: For normalization, 1 million high-quality reads were randomly selected from each sample, with every read carrying a distinct molecular identifier. Instead of being binned into consensus sequences, reads with shared molecular identifiers were discarded. MiTCR, with a Q25 quality threshold and the strictest error-elimination algorithm, was used for CDR3 identification, clonotype clustering and error correction. A nonparametric unseen species model with Euler transformation was used to estimate a lower bound on total TCR beta diversity. The raw public data were reprocessed by TCRdb itself: fastp quality trimming at Q25, MiXCR clonotype calling, in-frame beta chains only. Every CDR3 protein is listed once, alongside the most common genes and DNA of its rows. The V and J calls and clone size come from TCRdb's table, not from the authors' own analysis. This sample holds around 1,000,000 distinct CDR3 sequences; roughly a quarter were observed only once. The ten largest clones take up around 0.75% of the sample.

The donors were roughly 40 Caucasian individuals from Russia, aged roughly 6 to 100 years, who were systemically healthy. Each donor gave roughly 9.5 milliliters of peripheral blood, collected into EDTA-treated Vacutainer tubes. PBMCs were isolated by Ficoll-Paque density-gradient centrifugation, with at least 6 million obtained per sample. Total RNA, at least 5 micrograms per sample, was extracted from PBMCs with Trizol reagent. Naive CD45RAhigh/CD27high T cell percentages were measured by flow cytometry on a PBMC aliquot from every donor. V lost 3 bases and J lost 5 bases, and the count of bases not matched to a germline gene is 8. From a lookup of the germline V gene, CDR1 and CDR2 are SGHRS and YFSETQ. The CDR3 measures 16 amino acids from cysteine to phenylalanine. The kept DNA is CDR3 alone, 48 bases in frame from the first base. The same specimen was also included in a second study, on T cells of mothers and their children. That second publication adds: Donors were nine systemically healthy Caucasian individuals: three mothers and their six children. cDNA synthesis used all of the extracted RNA, with around 1.6 ug of RNA in each 15 ul reaction. In the second PCR, sample barcodes and 2-4 random nucleotides were introduced via the M1S primer. More than 9 million TCR beta CDR3 reads were obtained from each mother, and about 3 million reads were obtained from each child. Thymic selection similarly shapes TCR recombination output in related and unrelated pairs, with minor effect from inherited differences. Normalized repertoire overlap in related mother-child pairs was always slightly higher than in unrelated mother-child pairs, but the difference was never significant. No persistent microchimeric T cell clones were detected, at a sensitivity of approximately 100 clones per million clonotypes. In the study, deep NGS was used to compare the TCR beta repertoires of mothers and children, and features distinguishing related mother-child pairs from unrelated individuals were sought. On average, the children were about 10 +/- 4 years old, while the mothers were 40 +/- 4 years old. After adapters were ligated using NEBNext reagents, the libraries underwent 100+100 nt paired-end sequencing on an Illumina HiSeq 2000. To prevent cross-contamination, the mother and child libraries were prepared a month apart and were sequenced in separate runs. For each donor, somewhere between roughly 450,000 and 2,100,000 distinct TCR beta clonotypes were identified. Naive TCR beta clonotypes were estimated from low-frequency clonotypes matched to each donor's FACS-determined naive share, without sorting.

The source material was blood. This clonotype was obtained from a girl aged 2 to 9 in good health. The chain links TRBV5-1 with TRBJ2-5, with 12 central nucleotides matching TRBD2. The DNA sequence is TGCGCCAGCAGCTCTAGACTAGCGGGAGTAAGCGAGACCCAGTACTTC. This encodes CASSSRLAGVSETQYF.